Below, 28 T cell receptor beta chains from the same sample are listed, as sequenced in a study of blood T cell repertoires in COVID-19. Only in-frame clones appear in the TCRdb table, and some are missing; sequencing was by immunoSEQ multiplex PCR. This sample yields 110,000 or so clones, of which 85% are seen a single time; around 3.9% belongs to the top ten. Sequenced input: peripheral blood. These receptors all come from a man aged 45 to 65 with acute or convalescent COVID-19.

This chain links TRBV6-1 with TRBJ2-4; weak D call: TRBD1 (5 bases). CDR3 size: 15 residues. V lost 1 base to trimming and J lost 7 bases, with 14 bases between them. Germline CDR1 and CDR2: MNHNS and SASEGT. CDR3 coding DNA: TGTGCCAGCAGTGAAGTAGGGGCAGGAAGGAACATTCAGTACTTC. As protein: CASSEVGAGRNIQYF.

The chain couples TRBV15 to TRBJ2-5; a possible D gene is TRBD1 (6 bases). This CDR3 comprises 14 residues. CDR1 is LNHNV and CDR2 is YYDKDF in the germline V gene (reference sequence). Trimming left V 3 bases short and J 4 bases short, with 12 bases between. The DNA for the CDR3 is TGTGCCACCAGCAGCAGGGGCCGGGGAGAGACCCAGTACTTC. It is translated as CATSSRGRGETQYF.

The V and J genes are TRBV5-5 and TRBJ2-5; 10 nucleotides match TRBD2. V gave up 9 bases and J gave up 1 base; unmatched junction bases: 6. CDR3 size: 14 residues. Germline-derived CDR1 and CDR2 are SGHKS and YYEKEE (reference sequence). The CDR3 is CATQRGGPQETQYF. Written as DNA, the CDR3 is TGTGCCACCCAGCGGGGGGGCCCCCAAGAGACCCAGTACTTC.

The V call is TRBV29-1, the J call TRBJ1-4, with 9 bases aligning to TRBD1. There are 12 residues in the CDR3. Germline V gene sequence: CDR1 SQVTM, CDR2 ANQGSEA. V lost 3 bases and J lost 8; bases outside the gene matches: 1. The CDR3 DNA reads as TGCAGCGTTGAGGGACAGGGAGAAAAACTGTTTTTT. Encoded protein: CSVEGQGEKLFF.

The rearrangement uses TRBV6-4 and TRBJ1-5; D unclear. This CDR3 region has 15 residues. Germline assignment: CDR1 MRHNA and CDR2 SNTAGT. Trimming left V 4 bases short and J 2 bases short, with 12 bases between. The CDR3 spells CASSGRGAGNQPQHF. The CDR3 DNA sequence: TGTGCCAGCAGTGGCCGGGGTGCCGGCAATCAGCCCCAGCATTTT.

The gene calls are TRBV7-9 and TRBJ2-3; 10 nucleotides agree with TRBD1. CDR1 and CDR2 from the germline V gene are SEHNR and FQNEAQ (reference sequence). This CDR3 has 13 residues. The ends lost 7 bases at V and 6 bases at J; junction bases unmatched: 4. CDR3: CASKGTGEDTQYF. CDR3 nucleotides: TGTGCCAGCAAGGGGACAGGGGAGGATACGCAGTATTTT.

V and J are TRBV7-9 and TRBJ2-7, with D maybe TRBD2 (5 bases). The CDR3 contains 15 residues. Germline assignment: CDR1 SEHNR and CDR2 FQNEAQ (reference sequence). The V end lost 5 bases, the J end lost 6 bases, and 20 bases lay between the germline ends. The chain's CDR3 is CASSAGSRRTSEQYF. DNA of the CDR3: TGTGCCAGCAGCGCGGGTTCTCGCAGGACCTCCGAGCAGTACTTC.

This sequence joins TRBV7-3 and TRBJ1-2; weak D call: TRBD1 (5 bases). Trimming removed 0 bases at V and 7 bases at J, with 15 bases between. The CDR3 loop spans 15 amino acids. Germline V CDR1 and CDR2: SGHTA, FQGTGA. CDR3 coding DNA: TGTGCCAGCAGCTTAACGGCAGAGGGCGGGACTGGCTACACCTTC. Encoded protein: CASSLTAEGGTGYTF.

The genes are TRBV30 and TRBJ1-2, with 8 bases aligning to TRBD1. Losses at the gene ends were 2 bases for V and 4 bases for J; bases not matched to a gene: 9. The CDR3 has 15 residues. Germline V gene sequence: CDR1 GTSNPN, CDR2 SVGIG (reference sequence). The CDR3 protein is CAWSRGRGPIYGYTF. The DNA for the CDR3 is TGTGCCTGGAGTAGGGGCAGGGGGCCCATCTATGGCTACACCTTC.

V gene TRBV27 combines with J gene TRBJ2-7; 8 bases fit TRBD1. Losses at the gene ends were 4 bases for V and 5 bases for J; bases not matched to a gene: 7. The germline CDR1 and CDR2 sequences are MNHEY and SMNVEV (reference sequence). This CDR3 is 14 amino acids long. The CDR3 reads CASSSRGPSNEQYF. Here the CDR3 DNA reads TGTGCCAGCAGTTCCAGGGGGCCGAGTAACGAGCAGTACTTC.

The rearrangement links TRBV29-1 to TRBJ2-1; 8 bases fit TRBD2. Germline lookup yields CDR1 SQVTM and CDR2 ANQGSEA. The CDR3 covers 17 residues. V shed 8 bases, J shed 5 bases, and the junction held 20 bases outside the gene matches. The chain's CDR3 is CSSRTSLVVGSHNEQFF. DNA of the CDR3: TGCAGCTCCCGGACTAGCCTCGTTGTGGGGTCTCACAATGAGCAGTTCTTC.

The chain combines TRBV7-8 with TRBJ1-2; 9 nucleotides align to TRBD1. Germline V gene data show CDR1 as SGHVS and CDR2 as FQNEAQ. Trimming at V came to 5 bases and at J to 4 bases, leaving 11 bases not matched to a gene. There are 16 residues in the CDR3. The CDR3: CASSPVPGQGSYGYTF. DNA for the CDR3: TGTGCCAGCAGCCCCGTCCCAGGACAGGGGAGCTATGGCTACACCTTC.

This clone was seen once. The CDR3 sequence: CASTPEGRRTGELFF. Written as DNA, the CDR3 is TGTGCCAGCACCCCGGAAGGGAGGAGGACCGGGGAGCTGTTTTTT. V is TRBV5-8 and J is TRBJ2-2; tentative D call: TRBD2 (6 bases). This CDR3 contains 15 residues. V lost 6 bases, J lost 5 bases, and 17 bases lay in between. Germline CDR1 and CDR2: SGHTS and YDEGEE.

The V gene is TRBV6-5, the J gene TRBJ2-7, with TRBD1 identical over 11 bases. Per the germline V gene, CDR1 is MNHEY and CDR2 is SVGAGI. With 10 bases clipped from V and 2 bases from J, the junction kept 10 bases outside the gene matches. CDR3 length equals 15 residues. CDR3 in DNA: TGTGCCAACGCAGTTGGGACAGGGGGTACCTACGAGCAGTACTTC. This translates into CANAVGTGGTYEQYF.

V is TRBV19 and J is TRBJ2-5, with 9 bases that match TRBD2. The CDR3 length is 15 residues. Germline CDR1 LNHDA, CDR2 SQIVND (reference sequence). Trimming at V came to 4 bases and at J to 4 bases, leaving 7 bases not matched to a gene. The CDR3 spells CASSTIAGVVETQYF. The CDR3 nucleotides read TGTGCCAGTAGTACAATAGCGGGAGTAGTAGAGACCCAGTACTTC.

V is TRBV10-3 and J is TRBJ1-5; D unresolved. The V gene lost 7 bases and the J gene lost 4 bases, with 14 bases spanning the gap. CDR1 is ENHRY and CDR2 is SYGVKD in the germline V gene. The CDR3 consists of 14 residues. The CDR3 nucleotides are TGTGCCATCAAGAGATCGGCGGGGAATCAGCCCCAGCATTTT. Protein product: CAIKRSAGNQPQHF.

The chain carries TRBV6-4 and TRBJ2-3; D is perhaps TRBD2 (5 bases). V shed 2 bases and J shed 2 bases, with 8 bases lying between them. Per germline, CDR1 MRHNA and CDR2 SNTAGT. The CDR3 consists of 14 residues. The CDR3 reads CASSDGRDTDTQYF. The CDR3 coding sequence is TGTGCCAGCAGTGACGGGAGAGACACAGATACGCAGTATTTT.

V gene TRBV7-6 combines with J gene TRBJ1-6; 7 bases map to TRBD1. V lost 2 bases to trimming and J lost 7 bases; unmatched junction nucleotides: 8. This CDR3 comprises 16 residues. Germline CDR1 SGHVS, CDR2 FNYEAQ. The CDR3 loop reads CASSLTLRGQNSPLHF. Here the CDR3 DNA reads TGTGCCAGCAGCTTAACTCTGAGGGGACAGAATTCACCCCTCCACTTT. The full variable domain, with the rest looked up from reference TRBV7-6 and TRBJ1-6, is GAGVSQSPRYKVTKRGQDVALRCDPISGHVSLYWYRQALGQGPEFLTYFNYEAQQDKSGLPNDRFSAERPEGSISTLTIQRTEQRDSAMYRCASSLTLRGQNSPLHFGNGTRLTVT.

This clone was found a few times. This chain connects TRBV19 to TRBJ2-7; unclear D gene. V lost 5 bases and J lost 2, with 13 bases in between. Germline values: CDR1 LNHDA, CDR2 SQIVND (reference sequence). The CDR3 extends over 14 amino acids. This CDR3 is CASSQTTPTYEQYF. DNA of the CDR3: TGTGCCAGTAGTCAGACGACACCCACCTACGAGCAGTACTTC.

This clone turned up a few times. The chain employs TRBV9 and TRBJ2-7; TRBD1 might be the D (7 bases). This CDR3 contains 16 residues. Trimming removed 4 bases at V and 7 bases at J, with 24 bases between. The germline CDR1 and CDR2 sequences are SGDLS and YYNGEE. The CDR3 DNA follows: TGTGCCAGCAGCCCGGGCGGGACAGCAAAATACAGGGAGCAGTACTTC. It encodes CASSPGGTAKYREQYF.

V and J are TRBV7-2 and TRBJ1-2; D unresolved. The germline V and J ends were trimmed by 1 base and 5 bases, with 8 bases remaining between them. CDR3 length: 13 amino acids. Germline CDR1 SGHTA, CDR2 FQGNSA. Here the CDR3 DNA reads TGTGCCAGCAGCTTAGGGGTGGAGTATGGCTACACCTTC. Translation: CASSLGVEYGYTF.

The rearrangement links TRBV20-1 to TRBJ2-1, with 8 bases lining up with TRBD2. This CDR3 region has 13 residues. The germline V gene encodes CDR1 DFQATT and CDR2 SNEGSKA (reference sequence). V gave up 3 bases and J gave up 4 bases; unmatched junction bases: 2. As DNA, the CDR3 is TGCAGTGCTAGTACTAGCGGATACAATGAGCAGTTCTTC. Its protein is CSASTSGYNEQFF.

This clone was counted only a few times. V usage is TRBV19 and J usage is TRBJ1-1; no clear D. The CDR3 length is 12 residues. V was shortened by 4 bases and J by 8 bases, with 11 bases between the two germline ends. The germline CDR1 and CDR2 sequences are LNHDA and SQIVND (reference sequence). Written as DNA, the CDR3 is TGTGCCAGTAGTAAAGATCCGGGGGAAGCTTTCTTT. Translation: CASSKDPGEAFF. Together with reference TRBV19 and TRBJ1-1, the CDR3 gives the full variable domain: DGGITQSPKYLFRKEGQNVTLSCEQNLNHDAMYWYRQDPGQGLRLIYYSQIVNDFQKGDIAEGYSVSREKKESFPLTVTSAQKNPTAFYLCASSKDPGEAFFGQGTRLTVV.

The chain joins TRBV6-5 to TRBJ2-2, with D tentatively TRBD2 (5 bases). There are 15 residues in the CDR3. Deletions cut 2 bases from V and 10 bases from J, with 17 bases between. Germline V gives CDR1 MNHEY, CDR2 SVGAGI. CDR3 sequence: CASSYDREQIPELFF. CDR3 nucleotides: TGTGCCAGCAGTTACGATAGGGAGCAGATACCGGAGCTGTTTTTT.

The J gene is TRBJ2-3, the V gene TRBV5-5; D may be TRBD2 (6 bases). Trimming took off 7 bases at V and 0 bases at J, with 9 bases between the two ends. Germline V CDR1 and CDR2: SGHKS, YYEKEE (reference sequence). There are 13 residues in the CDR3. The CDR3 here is CASGGTSTDTQYF. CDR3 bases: TGTGCCAGCGGCGGGACCAGCACAGATACGCAGTATTTT.

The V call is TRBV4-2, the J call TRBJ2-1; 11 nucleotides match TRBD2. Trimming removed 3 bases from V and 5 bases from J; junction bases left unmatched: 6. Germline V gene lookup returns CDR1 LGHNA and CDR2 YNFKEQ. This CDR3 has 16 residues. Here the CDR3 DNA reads TGTGCCAGCAGCCACCCCACTAGCGGGGGACACAATGAGCAGTTCTTC. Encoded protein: CASSHPTSGGHNEQFF.

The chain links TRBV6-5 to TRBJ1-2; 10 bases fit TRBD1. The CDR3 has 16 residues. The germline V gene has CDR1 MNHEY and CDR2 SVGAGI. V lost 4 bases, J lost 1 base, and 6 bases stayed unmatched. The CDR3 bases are TGTGCCAGCAGTTTCACCGGGACAGGGGTTAACTATGGCTACACCTTC. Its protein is CASSFTGTGVNYGYTF.

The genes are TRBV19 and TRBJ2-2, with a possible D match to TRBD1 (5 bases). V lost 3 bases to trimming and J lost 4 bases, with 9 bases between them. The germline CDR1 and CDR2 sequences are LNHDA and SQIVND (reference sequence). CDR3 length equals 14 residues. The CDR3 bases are TGTGCCAGTAGTATTCAGGGTGCCACCGGGGAGCTGTTTTTT. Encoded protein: CASSIQGATGELFF.